What follows are 10 T cell receptor beta chains derived from one specimen sequenced in a study of blood T cell repertoires in COVID-19 (dated by TCRdb to about 2020). Libraries were prepared through the immunoSEQ multiplex PCR assay. The table comes from immuneACCESS by way of TCRdb, which keeps in-frame sequences with V and J called. Part of the clones is missing from these tables; in studies checked, under half for an unresolved V gene and the rest for unknown reasons. This sample has 270,000 or so clones in its table, and about nine tenths of those were observed once. The leading ten clones occupy about 4% of the sample. Sequenced: PBMCs or T cells enriched from blood (not recorded which). The receptor source for this set is a woman between 25 and 40 years old with acute COVID-19.

The V call is TRBV5-6, the J call TRBJ2-3; perhaps TRBD1 as D (6 bases). The V end lost 1 base, the J end lost 3 bases, and 15 bases lay between the germline ends. Germline assignment: CDR1 SGHDT and CDR2 YYEEEE. The CDR3 consists of 16 residues. The CDR3 is CASSLFGQTPTDTQYF. In DNA form, the CDR3 reads TGTGCCAGCAGCTTGTTCGGACAGACACCGACAGATACGCAGTATTTT.

The chain uses TRBV4-2 and TRBJ2-1, with 10 positions matching TRBD2. V shed 0 bases and J 8 bases; nucleotides not matched to a gene: 7. This CDR3 comprises 16 residues. CDR1 and CDR2 from the germline V gene are LGHNA and YNFKEQ. This CDR3 reads CASSQDPAGGPDEQFF. For the CDR3, the DNA is TGTGCCAGCAGCCAAGATCCAGCGGGAGGGCCCGATGAGCAGTTCTTC.

This clone was counted a single time. The chain employs TRBV7-9 and TRBJ2-1; a possible D gene is TRBD2 (5 bases). V was shortened by 5 bases and J by 10 bases, with 24 bases between the two germline ends. From germline, CDR1 is SEHNR and CDR2 FQNEAQ (reference sequence). This CDR3 region has 16 residues. The CDR3 protein is CASSKGAGPLNSEQFF. The CDR3 nucleotides read TGTGCCAGCAGCAAGGGAGCCGGGCCCCTGAACAGCGAGCAGTTCTTC.

V is TRBV7-8 and J is TRBJ1-5, with D perhaps matching TRBD1 (6 bases). Germline assignment: CDR1 SGHVS and CDR2 FQNEAQ. V dropped 1 base and J dropped 5 bases, with 18 bases sitting between them. The CDR3 loop spans 17 amino acids. DNA of the CDR3: TGTGCCAGCAGCTTAGGAGTGGGGGCGGGGGTGCATCAGCCCCAGCATTTT. Translating gives CASSLGVGAGVHQPQHF.

Worth noting for this clone: Other DNA variants within this sample encode the same CDR3. This sequence joins TRBV10-3 and TRBJ2-3; 9 positions match TRBD1. The length of the CDR3 is 16 residues. The germline V gene has CDR1 ENHRY and CDR2 SYGVKD. V lost 0 bases, J lost 2 bases, and 3 bases stayed unmatched. The DNA for the CDR3 is TGTGCCATCAGTGAGTCGGGGACAGGGTCCACAGATACGCAGTATTTT. It translates to CAISESGTGSTDTQYF.

The chain links TRBV12-3 or TRBV12-4 to TRBJ2-7; D is unclear. V was shortened by 6 bases and J by 5 bases, with 11 bases between the two germline ends. The CDR3 is 12 amino acids. CDR3 region: CASSRTYDEQYF. CDR3 bases: TGTGCCAGCAGCCGAACCTATGACGAGCAGTACTTC.

This chain uses TRBV6-1 with TRBJ2-2; 8 nucleotides align to TRBD2. CDR1 MNHNS and CDR2 SASEGT come from the germline V gene. J gave up 7 bases and V 2 bases, and 6 bases lay outside the gene matches. This CDR3 spans 15 amino acids. CDR3 bases: TGTGCCAGCAGTGAAAAAACGGGGGGGGTCGGGGAGCTGTTTTTT. It yields the protein CASSEKTGGVGELFF.

This clone was found a few times. The chain links TRBV3-1 (or the pseudogene TRBV3-2) to TRBJ2-2, with D maybe TRBD2 (5 bases). Germline V gives CDR1 LGHDT, CDR2 YNNKEL (reference sequence). The length of the CDR3 is 17 residues. The V end was cut by 1 base, the J end by 4 bases, with 16 bases between. Here the CDR3 reads CASSQGVMAGGTGELFF. DNA for the CDR3: TGTGCCAGCAGCCAAGGGGTTATGGCGGGTGGCACCGGGGAGCTGTTTTTT.

The V and J genes are TRBV27 and TRBJ1-2; 10 bases are shared with TRBD1. Looked up from germline, CDR1 is MNHEY and CDR2 is SMNVEV (reference sequence). CDR3 length: 12 amino acids. The V gene end was trimmed by 10 bases and the J gene end by 6 bases; junction bases not matched to a gene: 5. CDR3 region: CATLTGGNGYTF. For the CDR3, the DNA is TGTGCCACCCTGACAGGGGGCAATGGCTACACCTTC.

CDR3 bases: TGTGCCTCCCACGTCGACGGGGGGGGTAAAGCTTTCTTT. Its translation is CASHVDGGGKAFF. This sequence joins TRBV2 and TRBJ1-1; possibly TRBD1 for D (5 bases). CDR1 SNHLY and CDR2 FYNNEI come from the germline V gene. Deletions cut 11 bases from V and 9 bases from J, with 22 bases between. CDR3 length: 13 amino acids.